This TCR beta chain was documented in a study of shared clonotypes between healthy human individuals. The V gene end was trimmed by 0 bases and the J gene end by 2 bases; junction bases not matched to a gene: 5. CDR3 length: 16 amino acids. Germline V gene data show CDR1 as MGHRA and CDR2 as YSYEKL. TCRdb's table, derived via immunoSEQ multiplex PCR, lists solely in-frame clones and lacks some. Among 650,000 to 750,000 clones listed, roughly 70% were seen once. The sequence was obtained from a woman in her twenties or thirties in good health. The sequenced material came from memory CD4+ T cells sorted from blood. Subset indicated: CD45RA-negative fraction. This chain uses TRBV4-1 with TRBJ2-3; 7 nucleotides line up with TRBD2. CDR3 loop: CASSQENRGVTDTQYF. Written as DNA, the CDR3 is TGCGCCAGCAGCCAAGAAAATCGGGGGGTCACAGATACGCAGTATTTT.